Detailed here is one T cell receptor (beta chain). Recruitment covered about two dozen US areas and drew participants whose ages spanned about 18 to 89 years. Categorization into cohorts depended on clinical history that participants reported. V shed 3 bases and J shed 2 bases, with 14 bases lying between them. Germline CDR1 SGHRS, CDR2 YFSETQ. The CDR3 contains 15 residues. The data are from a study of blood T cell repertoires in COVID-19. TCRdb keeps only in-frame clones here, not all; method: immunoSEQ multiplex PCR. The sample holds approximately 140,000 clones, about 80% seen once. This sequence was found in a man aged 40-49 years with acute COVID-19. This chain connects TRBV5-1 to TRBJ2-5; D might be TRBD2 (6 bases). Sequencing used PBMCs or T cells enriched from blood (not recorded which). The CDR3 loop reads CASSSLGEVQETQYF. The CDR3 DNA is TGCGCCAGCAGCTCCCTGGGGGAGGTGCAAGAGACCCAGTACTTC.